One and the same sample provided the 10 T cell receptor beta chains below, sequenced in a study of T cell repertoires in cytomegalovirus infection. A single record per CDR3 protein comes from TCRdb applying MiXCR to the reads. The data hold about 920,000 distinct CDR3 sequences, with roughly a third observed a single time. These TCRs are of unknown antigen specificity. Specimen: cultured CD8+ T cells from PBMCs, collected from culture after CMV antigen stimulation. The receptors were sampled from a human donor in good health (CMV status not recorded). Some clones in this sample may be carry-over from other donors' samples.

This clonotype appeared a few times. The CDR3 sequence is CASQRVGQGAGRTGELFF. The CDR3 nucleotides read TGCGCCAGCCAGAGGGTGGGACAGGGGGCTGGAAGGACCGGGGAGCTGTTTTTT. The V gene is TRBV4-1, the J gene TRBJ2-2; 12 bases match TRBD1. Losses at the gene ends were 8 bases for V and 5 bases for J; bases not matched to a gene: 15. Germline CDR1 and CDR2: MGHRA and YSYEKL. This CDR3 has 18 amino acids.

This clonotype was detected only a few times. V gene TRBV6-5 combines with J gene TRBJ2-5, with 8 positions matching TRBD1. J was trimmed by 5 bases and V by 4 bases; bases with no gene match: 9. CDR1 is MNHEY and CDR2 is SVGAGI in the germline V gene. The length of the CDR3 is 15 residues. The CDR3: CASSFVGQGRETQYF. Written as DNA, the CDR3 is TGTGCCAGCAGTTTCGTCGGACAGGGCCGGGAGACCCAGTACTTC.

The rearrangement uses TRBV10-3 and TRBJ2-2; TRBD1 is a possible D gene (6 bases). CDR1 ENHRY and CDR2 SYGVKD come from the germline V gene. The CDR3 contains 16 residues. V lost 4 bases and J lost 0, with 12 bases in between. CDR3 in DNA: TGTGCCATCAGTGGGGACAAGAATTCGAACACCGGGGAGCTGTTTTTT. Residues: CAISGDKNSNTGELFF.

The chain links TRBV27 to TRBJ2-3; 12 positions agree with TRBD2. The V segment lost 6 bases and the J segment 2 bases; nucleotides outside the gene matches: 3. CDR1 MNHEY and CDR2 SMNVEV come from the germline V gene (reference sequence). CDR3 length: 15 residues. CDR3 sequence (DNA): TGTGCCAGCAGAGGACTAGCGGGGAACACAGATACGCAGTATTTT. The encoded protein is CASRGLAGNTDTQYF.

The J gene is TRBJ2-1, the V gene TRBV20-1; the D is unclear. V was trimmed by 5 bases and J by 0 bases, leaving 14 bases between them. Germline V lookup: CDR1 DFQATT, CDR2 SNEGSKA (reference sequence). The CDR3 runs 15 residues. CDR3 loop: CSAPPPVGSYNEQFF. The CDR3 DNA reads TGCAGTGCTCCACCCCCAGTGGGCTCCTACAATGAGCAGTTCTTC.

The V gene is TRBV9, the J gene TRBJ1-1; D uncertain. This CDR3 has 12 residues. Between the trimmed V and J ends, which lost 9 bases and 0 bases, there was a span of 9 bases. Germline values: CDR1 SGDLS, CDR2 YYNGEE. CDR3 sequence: CATRALNTEAFF. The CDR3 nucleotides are TGTGCCACCCGGGCGTTGAACACTGAAGCTTTCTTT.

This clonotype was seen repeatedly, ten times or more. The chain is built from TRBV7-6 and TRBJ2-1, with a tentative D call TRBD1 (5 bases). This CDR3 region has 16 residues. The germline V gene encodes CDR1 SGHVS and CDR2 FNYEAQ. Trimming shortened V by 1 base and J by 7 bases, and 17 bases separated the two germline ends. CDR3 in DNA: TGTGCCAGCAGCTTAGATGATAGTGTGGGGCGGAATGAGCAGTTCTTC. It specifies CASSLDDSVGRNEQFF.

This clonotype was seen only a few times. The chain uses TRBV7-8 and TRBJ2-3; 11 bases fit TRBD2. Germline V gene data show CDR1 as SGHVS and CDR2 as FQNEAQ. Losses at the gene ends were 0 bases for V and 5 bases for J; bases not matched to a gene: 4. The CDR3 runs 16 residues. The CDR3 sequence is CASSLALAGGGDTQYF. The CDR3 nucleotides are TGTGCCAGCAGCTTAGCATTAGCGGGGGGGGGAGATACGCAGTATTTT.

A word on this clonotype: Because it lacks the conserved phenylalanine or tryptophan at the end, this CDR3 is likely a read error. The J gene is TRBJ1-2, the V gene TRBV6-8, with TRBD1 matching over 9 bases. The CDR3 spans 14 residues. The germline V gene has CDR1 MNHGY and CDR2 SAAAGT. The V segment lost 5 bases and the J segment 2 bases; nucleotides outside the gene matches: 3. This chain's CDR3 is CASSPGTGNYGYTI. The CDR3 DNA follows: TGTGCCAGCAGTCCCGGGACAGGGAACTATGGCTACACCATC.

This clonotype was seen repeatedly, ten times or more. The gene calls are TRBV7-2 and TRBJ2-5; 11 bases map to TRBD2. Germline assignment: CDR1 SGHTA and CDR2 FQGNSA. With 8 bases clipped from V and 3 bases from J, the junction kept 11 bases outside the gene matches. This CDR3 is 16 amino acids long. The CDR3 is CASSRGSGGAEETQYF. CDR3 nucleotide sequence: TGTGCCAGCTCCAGGGGTAGCGGGGGGGCGGAAGAGACCCAGTACTTC.